The 25 T cell receptor beta chains given below trace back to one sample, sequenced in a study of cytomegalovirus exposure and HLA in healthy donors. The primer mix had 60 Vbeta and 13 Jbeta primers. TCRdb keeps only in-frame clones here, not all; method: immunoSEQ multiplex PCR. Among around 150,000 clones listed, 50% to 75% were seen once. The sample consisted of PBMCs. These receptors originate from a woman in her twenties or thirties in good health and CMV-seropositive.

This clone has only a few counts. The CDR3 region has the DNA TGTGCCAGTACGGGACAGGGTCGCTACAATGAGCAGTTCTTC. Translating it yields CASTGQGRYNEQFF. This sequence joins TRBV19 and TRBJ2-1; 9 nucleotides line up with TRBD1. Germline CDR1 LNHDA, CDR2 SQIVND (reference sequence). The CDR3 runs to 14 residues. J was trimmed by 3 bases and V by 7 bases; bases with no gene match: 4.

The V call is TRBV19, the J call TRBJ2-7; 11 bases align to TRBD2. Looked up from germline, CDR1 is LNHDA and CDR2 is SQIVND (reference sequence). Unmatched junction bases numbered 3, after V lost 3 bases and J lost 2 bases. The CDR3 has 15 residues. The CDR3 loop reads CASSILTSGTYEQYF. The CDR3 DNA sequence: TGTGCCAGTAGTATTTTGACTAGCGGGACCTACGAGCAGTACTTC.

The chain is built from TRBV4-1 and TRBJ2-5; TRBD1 is a possible D gene (7 bases). V lost 6 bases to trimming and J lost 9 bases, with 17 bases between them. The germline V gene encodes CDR1 MGHRA and CDR2 YSYEKL. The CDR3 runs 13 residues. The chain's CDR3 is CASSRDREEPQYF. CDR3 nucleotides: TGCGCCAGCAGTCGTGACAGGGAGGAACCCCAGTACTTC.

The chain uses TRBV19 and TRBJ1-6; the D gene is possibly TRBD1 (6 bases). The germline V gene encodes CDR1 LNHDA and CDR2 SQIVND (reference sequence). The V end lost 3 bases, the J end lost 0 bases, and 21 bases lay between the germline ends. CDR3 size: 20 residues. CDR3 in amino acids: CASSMGFWTEESSYNSPLHF. The DNA for the CDR3 is TGTGCCAGTAGTATGGGATTTTGGACAGAGGAGAGCTCCTATAATTCACCCCTCCACTTT.

This rearrangement joins TRBV7-2 to TRBJ2-7; perhaps TRBD2 as D (6 bases). The CDR3 covers 12 residues. Germline V gives CDR1 SGHTA, CDR2 FQGNSA. V was shortened by 1 base and J by 9 bases, with 10 bases between the two germline ends. CDR3 sequence reads: CASSLVGGRQYF. CDR3 DNA sequence: TGTGCCAGCAGCTTAGTGGGGGGTAGGCAGTACTTC.

J is TRBJ1-1 and V is TRBV4-2; no definite D call. Germline assignment: CDR1 LGHNA and CDR2 YNFKEQ. V was cut by 1 base and J by 7 bases, with 19 bases left in between. The CDR3 totals 16 residues. CDR3 residues: CASSQGTAGKGIEAFF. CDR3 nucleotide sequence: TGTGCCAGCAGCCAAGGCACGGCGGGGAAAGGCATTGAAGCTTTCTTT.

This clone was detected once. The chain couples TRBV28 to TRBJ2-7; TRBD2 aligns across 8 bases. Losses at the gene ends were 7 bases for V and 2 bases for J; bases not matched to a gene: 10. The germline gives CDR1 MDHEN, CDR2 SYDVKM. The CDR3 has 15 amino acids. DNA for the CDR3: TGTGCCAGCACCATAGCGGGGTCCGTTGCCTACGAGCAGTACTTC. Amino acids: CASTIAGSVAYEQYF.

Written as DNA, the CDR3 is TGTGCCAGCTCTTCGTGGGATGGGGGGACTGAAGCTTTCTTT. Translating it yields CASSSWDGGTEAFF. V usage is TRBV9 and J usage is TRBJ1-1, with D perhaps TRBD1 (5 bases). V lost 7 bases and J 5 bases, leaving 18 bases between the germline ends. Per germline, CDR1 SGDLS and CDR2 YYNGEE. The CDR3 has 14 amino acids.

V gene TRBV5-1 combines with J gene TRBJ2-6; 10 bases map to TRBD1. This CDR3 region has 19 residues. Germline V CDR1 and CDR2: SGHRS, YFSETQ. V dropped 4 bases and J dropped 2; count of bases not matched to a gene: 12. CDR3 region: CASSRRPGQGTTGANVLTF. CDR3 in DNA: TGCGCCAGCAGCCGAAGACCGGGACAGGGGACTACTGGGGCCAACGTCCTGACTTTC.

This clone occurred a few times. V is TRBV15 and J is TRBJ1-2; the D gene is possibly TRBD1 (6 bases). This CDR3 comprises 13 residues. V was pared by 0 bases and J by 6 bases, with 8 bases between. Per the germline V gene, CDR1 is LNHNV and CDR2 is YYDKDF (reference sequence). In DNA form, the CDR3 reads TGTGCCACCAGCAGAGACAGGGGAGATGGCTACACCTTC. Protein product: CATSRDRGDGYTF.

As concerns this clone: The same CDR3 can be traced to other DNA sequences in this sample. The genes are TRBV6-1 and TRBJ1-3; no definite D call. The CDR3 is 14 residues long. CDR1 MNHNS and CDR2 SASEGT come from the germline V gene. V gave up 4 bases and J gave up 0 bases, with 7 bases separating them. CDR3 DNA: TGTGCCAGCAGTGGTAGAGGCTCTGGAAACACCATATATTTT. It is translated as CASSGRGSGNTIYF.

V and J are TRBV5-1 and TRBJ2-2, with TRBD1 as a possible D gene (6 bases). V lost 4 bases and J lost 0, with 10 bases in between. This CDR3 is 15 amino acids long. Germline V gene sequence: CDR1 SGHRS, CDR2 YFSETQ. The CDR3 nucleotides read TGCGCCAGCAGCAAGGGACACTCGAACACCGGGGAGCTGTTTTTT. It specifies CASSKGHSNTGELFF.

This clone appeared once. This sequence joins TRBV5-6 and TRBJ2-2; D is unresolved. Germline CDR1 and CDR2: SGHDT and YYEEEE. This CDR3 is built from 13 residues. With 2 bases removed from V and 6 bases from J, the gap between germline ends came to 8 bases. Here the CDR3 reads CASSFSLSGELFF. CDR3 in DNA: TGTGCCAGCAGCTTTTCCTTATCCGGGGAGCTGTTTTTT.

The chain is built from TRBV27 and TRBJ1-6, with D possibly TRBD1 on 6 matching bases. This CDR3 is built from 17 residues. CDR1 and CDR2 (germline): MNHEY, SMNVEV (reference sequence). V was clipped by 5 bases and J by 4 bases, with 18 bases between them. The CDR3 region has the DNA TGTGCCAGCAGTGAACCCCGAGTACAGGGTTATAATTCACCCCTCCACTTT. This gives the protein CASSEPRVQGYNSPLHF.

The CDR3 DNA sequence: TGTGCCAGCAGTGAGGCCGGACAGGCGAACACTGAAGCTTTCTTT. Encoded protein: CASSEAGQANTEAFF. The V gene is TRBV2, the J gene TRBJ1-1, with 7 bases that match TRBD1. The CDR3 has 15 residues. Trimming took 3 bases from V and 1 from J; bases not matched to a gene: 5. CDR1 and CDR2 from the germline V gene are SNHLY and FYNNEI.

The V gene is TRBV6-5, the J gene TRBJ1-5, with TRBD1 identical over 11 bases. The CDR3 sequence is 15 residues long. CDR1 and CDR2 from the germline V gene are MNHEY and SVGAGI. Trimming cost V 6 bases and J 2 bases; bases outside gene matches: 3. CDR3: CASRRTGGGNQPQHF. As DNA, the CDR3 is TGTGCCAGCAGACGGACAGGGGGCGGCAATCAGCCCCAGCATTTT.

The chain links TRBV27 to TRBJ1-4; D gene uncertain. This CDR3 is built from 14 residues. Per germline, CDR1 MNHEY and CDR2 SMNVEV (reference sequence). The V gene lost 3 bases and the J gene lost 3 bases, with 8 bases spanning the gap. CDR3 amino acids: CASSFKTANEKLFF. The CDR3 nucleotides are TGTGCCAGCAGTTTTAAAACAGCTAATGAAAAACTGTTTTTT.

The chain carries TRBV5-1 and TRBJ2-5; 11 nucleotides align to TRBD2. The V gene end was trimmed by 4 bases and the J gene end by 4 bases; junction bases not matched to a gene: 6. There are 15 residues in the CDR3. Germline V gives CDR1 SGHRS, CDR2 YFSETQ. CDR3 nucleotide sequence: TGCGCCAGCAGCGTACTAGCGGGAGTCGGAGAGACCCAGTACTTC. This sequence encodes CASSVLAGVGETQYF.

The gene calls are TRBV27 and TRBJ1-1, with D hard to call. Germline lookup yields CDR1 MNHEY and CDR2 SMNVEV (reference sequence). V lost 6 bases, J lost 4 bases, and 9 bases lay in between. The CDR3 covers 12 residues. CDR3 loop: CASRDFSTEAFF. The CDR3 DNA is TGTGCCAGCAGAGACTTTTCCACTGAAGCTTTCTTT.

The chain recombines TRBV7-9 with TRBJ2-3, with D possibly TRBD2 on 6 matching bases. Trimming took 0 bases from V and 4 from J, leaving 11 bases between them. The V gene's germline CDR1 is SEHNR and CDR2 FQNEAQ (reference sequence). The CDR3 extends over 15 amino acids. The DNA for the CDR3 is TGTGCCAGCAGCTTAGCTGGCGGGAAGGCAGATACGCAGTATTTT. Residues: CASSLAGGKADTQYF. Variable domain in full (rest from reference TRBV7-9 and TRBJ2-3): DTGVSQNPRHKITKRGQNVTFRCDPISEHNRLYWYRQTLGQGPEFLTYFQNEAQLEKSRLLSDRFSAERPKGSFSTLEIQRTEQGDSAMYLCASSLAGGKADTQYFGPGTRLTVL.

A few counts support this clone. V usage is TRBV7-9 and J usage is TRBJ2-3, with 10 bases fitting TRBD1. The CDR3 runs to 14 residues. Germline loops: CDR1 SEHNR, CDR2 FQNEAQ (reference sequence). V was pared by 4 bases and J by 8 bases, with 6 bases of the junction left unmatched. The CDR3 DNA sequence: TGTGCCAGCAGCTCCGGGACAGGGGCCGGTACGCAGTATTTT. Protein: CASSSGTGAGTQYF.

V usage is TRBV4-1 and J usage is TRBJ1-1, with a tentative D call TRBD1 (6 bases). Germline V gives CDR1 MGHRA, CDR2 YSYEKL. The CDR3 runs 15 residues. The germline V and J ends were trimmed by 4 bases and 0 bases, with 12 bases remaining between them. CDR3 DNA sequence: TGCGCCAGCAGCCCGCGTGGACAGTTGAACACTGAAGCTTTCTTT. Amino acids: CASSPRGQLNTEAFF.

This chain joins TRBV9 and TRBJ1-1, with D possibly matching TRBD1 (5 bases). The CDR3 extends over 16 amino acids. CDR1 and CDR2 from the germline V gene are SGDLS and YYNGEE. With 4 bases removed from V and 0 bases from J, the gap between germline ends came to 16 bases. The CDR3, as DNA: TGTGCCAGCAGCCCCGCAGGGTCATTAATGAACACTGAAGCTTTCTTT. Translation gives CASSPAGSLMNTEAFF.

This clone was picked up a small number of times. This chain joins TRBV19 and TRBJ1-1; no firm D call. From germline, CDR1 is LNHDA and CDR2 SQIVND (reference sequence). The CDR3 length is 12 residues. The V gene lost 7 bases and the J gene lost 7 bases, with 13 bases spanning the gap. In nucleotides, the CDR3 is TGTGCCAGTACGTCTTGGGCGAGTGAAGCTTTCTTT. This codes for CASTSWASEAFF.

The chain recombines TRBV18 with TRBJ1-5; perhaps TRBD1 as D (6 bases). Germline CDR1 is KGHSH and CDR2 is LQKENI. CDR3 length: 13 amino acids. With 6 bases removed from V and 3 bases from J, the gap between germline ends came to 9 bases. CDR3 amino acids: CASSGQYNQPQHF. In DNA, the CDR3 is TGTGCCAGCTCCGGACAGTACAATCAGCCCCAGCATTTT.